Included here is one T cell receptor beta chain sequence, with context. Its antigen specificity is not known. No base quality values were provided; no much bigger clone lies one nucleotide off. For sequencing of the TCRbeta CDR3 region, genomic DNA was extracted from the sorted cells. TCRbeta CDR3 regions were sequenced using the immunoSEQ Assay. Not all clones reach the TCRdb copy of this immuneACCESS table, which keeps in-frame sequences only. Checked studies attribute under half of the gap to unresolved V genes and leave the rest unexplained. Counted in this sample were about 13,000 clones; 84% of them appeared once. Of the sample, 24% is held by the ten largest clones. This sample was included in a study of OX40 agonist ivuxolimab in advanced cancers. The study in broad terms: Ivuxolimab, which targeted the costimulatory receptor OX40 (CD134), was an agonistic, fully human IgG2 monoclonal antibody. Patients were allowed to have had prior anti-PD-1, anti-PD-L1 or anti-CTLA-4 therapy, and roughly two fifths of the dose-escalation patients had been treated with checkpoint inhibitors. Of the 52 patients in dose escalation, about 20 had hepatocellular carcinoma, about 15 had melanoma, 9 had renal cell carcinoma and 9 had head and neck cancer. Intravenous ivuxolimab was administered to patients every 2 weeks at six dose levels: 0.01, 0.1, 0.3, 1.5, 3 and 10 mg/kg. A male proportion of 82.7% and a mean age of approximately 62 years, ranging from about 23 to 90, were recorded for the dose-escalation cohort. The paper reports the monotherapy dose-escalation portion (N of about 54 patients) of the phase I ivuxolimab trial. The purpose of peripheral TCRbeta sequencing was to test whether ivuxolimab changed TCR sequence diversity and led to clonal T-cell expansion. Three dose-escalation patients achieved partial responses, one with hepatocellular carcinoma and two with cutaneous melanoma. Study-level results and caveats: At doses of 0.1 to 3.0 mg/kg, clonal expansion of both CD4+ and CD8+ T cells in blood was seen between baseline and week 6. After ivuxolimab, CD8+ T cells had more expanded clones than CD4+ T cells on average. Low levels of normalized T-cell clonal expansion were also shown by some nonresponding patients. In partial responders in the 0.1-3.0 mg/kg groups, normalized peripheral clonal expansion was found to be among the lowest, especially among CD8+ T cells. The antigen specificity of the clonally expanded peripheral T cells was not determined.

Patients with a history of autoimmune disease or receiving systemic immunosuppression were excluded from the trial. In every dose cohort, peripheral blood was drawn for TCR sequencing at baseline, cycle 4 day 1, and cycle 7 day 1. The samples were drawn from a first-in-human, open-label, multicenter phase I dose-escalation trial of ivuxolimab. Adults with locally advanced or metastatic melanoma, renal cell, hepatocellular, or head and neck squamous cell carcinoma were enrolled in the trial. Before TCR sequencing, CD4+ T cells and CD8+ T cells were sorted from peripheral blood as separate populations. CDR1 SGHVS and CDR2 FNYEAQ are derived from the germline V gene. Inclusive of the bounding cysteine and phenylalanine, the CDR3 is 13 residues long. Of all the DNA, just the CDR3 is kept, 39 bases in frame from base 1. Trimming at the junction amounts to 1 base on V and 0 bases on J, and the germline ends lie 4 bases apart.

Specimen: CD4+ or CD8+ T cells sorted from blood, collected in a trial of the OX40 agonist ivuxolimab. The sequence came from an adult with an advanced solid tumor such as melanoma, head and neck, liver or kidney cancer. The chain uses TRBV7-6 and TRBJ2-7, with no confident D gene call. The bases read TGTGCCAGCAGCTTAGACGACTCCTACGAGCAGTACTTC. The encoded protein is CASSLDDSYEQYF.